The source of this T cell receptor beta chain is a study of breast tumors, draining lymph nodes, adjacent tissues. Many counts were recorded for this clonotype. Its target is unknown. Via MiXCR, TCRdb re-called the multiplex PCR reads, giving one row per CDR3 protein. The table records some 97,000 distinct CDR3 sequences, 21% of them present only once. Study-level points and caveats: Most tumor T cells seemingly derive from lymph node, then expand in tumor. Tumor and nontumor repertoires were significantly more similar in luminal-like than in basal-like breast cancer. That most tumor T cells come from lymph nodes remained unproven. Tumor repertoires ranked between lymph nodes and nontumor tissue in diversity, with V and J gene preferences.

Samples came from axillary lymph nodes draining the breast cancer. V lost 5 bases to trimming and J lost 6 bases, with 15 bases between them. CDR3 size: 14 residues. CDR1 LNHNV and CDR2 YYDKDF come from the germline V gene (reference sequence). The sequence was obtained from a female donor with breast cancer. Some clones in this sample may be carry-over from other donors' samples. The V and J genes are TRBV15 and TRBJ2-3; D perhaps matches TRBD1 (6 bases). The material sequenced was axillary lymph node tissue. In nucleotides, the CDR3 is TGTGCCACCAGCGACGGACAGTTTTCGGATACGCAGTATTTT. It codes for CATSDGQFSDTQYF. The complete variable domain, with remaining parts taken from reference TRBV15 and TRBJ2-3, reads DAMVIQNPRYQVTQFGKPVTLSCSQTLNHNVMYWYQQKSSQAPKLLFHYYDKDFNNEADTPDNFQSRRPNTSFCFLDIRSPGLGDTAMYLCATSDGQFSDTQYFGPGTRLTVL.